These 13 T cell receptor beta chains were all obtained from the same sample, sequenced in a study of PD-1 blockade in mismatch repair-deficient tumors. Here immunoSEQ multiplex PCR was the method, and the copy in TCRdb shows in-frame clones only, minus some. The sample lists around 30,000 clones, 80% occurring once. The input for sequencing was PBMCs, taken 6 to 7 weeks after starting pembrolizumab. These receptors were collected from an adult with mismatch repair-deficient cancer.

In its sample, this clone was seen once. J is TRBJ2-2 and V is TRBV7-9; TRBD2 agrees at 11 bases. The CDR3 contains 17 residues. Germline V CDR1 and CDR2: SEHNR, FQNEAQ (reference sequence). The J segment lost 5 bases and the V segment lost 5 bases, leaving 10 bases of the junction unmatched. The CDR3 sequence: CASSARPLAGGTGELFF. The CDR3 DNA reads TGTGCCAGCAGCGCTCGACCGCTAGCGGGAGGTACCGGGGAGCTGTTTTTT.

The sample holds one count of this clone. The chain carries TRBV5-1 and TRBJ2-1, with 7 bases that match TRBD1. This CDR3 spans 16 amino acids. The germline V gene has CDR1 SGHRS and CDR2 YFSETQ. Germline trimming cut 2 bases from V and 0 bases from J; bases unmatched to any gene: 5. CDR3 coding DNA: TGCGCCAGCAGCTTTTTACAGGGGAGCTCCTACAATGAGCAGTTCTTC. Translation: CASSFLQGSSYNEQFF.

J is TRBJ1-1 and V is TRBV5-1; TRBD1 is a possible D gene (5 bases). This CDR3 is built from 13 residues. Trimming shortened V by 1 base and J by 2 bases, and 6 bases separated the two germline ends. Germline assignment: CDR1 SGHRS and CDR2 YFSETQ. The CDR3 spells CASSLRGNTEAFF. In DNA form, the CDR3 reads TGCGCCAGCAGCTTGAGGGGCAACACTGAAGCTTTCTTT.

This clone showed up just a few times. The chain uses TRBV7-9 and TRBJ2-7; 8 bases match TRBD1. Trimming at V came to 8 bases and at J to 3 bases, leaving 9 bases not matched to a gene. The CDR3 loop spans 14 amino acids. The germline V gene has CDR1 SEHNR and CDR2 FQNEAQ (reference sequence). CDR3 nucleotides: TGTGCCAGCGGAATAGCAGGGGGCATCTACGAGCAGTACTTC. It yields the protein CASGIAGGIYEQYF. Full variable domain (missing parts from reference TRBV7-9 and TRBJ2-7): DTGVSQNPRHKITKRGQNVTFRCDPISEHNRLYWYRQTLGQGPEFLTYFQNEAQLEKSRLLSDRFSAERPKGSFSTLEIQRTEQGDSAMYLCASGIAGGIYEQYFGPGTRLTVT.

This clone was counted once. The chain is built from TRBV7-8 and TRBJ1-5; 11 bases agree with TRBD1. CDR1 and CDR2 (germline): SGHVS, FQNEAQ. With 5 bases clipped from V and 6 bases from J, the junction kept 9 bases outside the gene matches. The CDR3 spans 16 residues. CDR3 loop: CASSAGTGGWGQPQHF. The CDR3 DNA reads TGTGCCAGCAGCGCCGGGACAGGGGGTTGGGGTCAGCCCCAGCATTTT.

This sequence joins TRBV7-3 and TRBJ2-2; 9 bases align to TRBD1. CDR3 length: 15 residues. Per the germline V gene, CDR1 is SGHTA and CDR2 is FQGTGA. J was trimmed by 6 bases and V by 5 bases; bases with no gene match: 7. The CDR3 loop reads CASSPGQGRPGELFF. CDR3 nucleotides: TGTGCCAGCAGCCCCGGACAGGGGAGGCCCGGGGAGCTGTTTTTT.

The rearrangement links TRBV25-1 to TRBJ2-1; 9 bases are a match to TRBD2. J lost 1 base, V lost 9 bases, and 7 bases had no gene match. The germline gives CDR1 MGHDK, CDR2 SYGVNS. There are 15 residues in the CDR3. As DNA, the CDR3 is TGTGCCAGTGCTCGGGCGGGGGGGTCCTACAATGAGCAGTTCTTC. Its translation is CASARAGGSYNEQFF.

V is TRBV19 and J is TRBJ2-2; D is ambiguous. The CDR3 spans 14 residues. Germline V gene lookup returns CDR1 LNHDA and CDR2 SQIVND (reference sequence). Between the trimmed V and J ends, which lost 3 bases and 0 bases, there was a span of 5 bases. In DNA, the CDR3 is TGTGCCAGTAGTATCTGGCCGAACACCGGGGAGCTGTTTTTT. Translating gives CASSIWPNTGELFF. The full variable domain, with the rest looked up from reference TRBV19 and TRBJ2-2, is DGGITQSPKYLFRKEGQNVTLSCEQNLNHDAMYWYRQDPGQGLRLIYYSQIVNDFQKGDIAEGYSVSREKKESFPLTVTSAQKNPTAFYLCASSIWPNTGELFFGEGSRLTVL.

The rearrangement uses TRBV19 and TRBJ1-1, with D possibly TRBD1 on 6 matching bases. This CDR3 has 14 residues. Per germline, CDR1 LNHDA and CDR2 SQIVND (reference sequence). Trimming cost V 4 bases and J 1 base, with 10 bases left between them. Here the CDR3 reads CASSTQQGNTEAFF. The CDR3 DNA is TGTGCCAGTAGTACTCAACAGGGGAACACTGAAGCTTTCTTT.

The CDR3 region is CASTLQGATNEKLFF. For the CDR3, the DNA is TGCGCCAGCACTTTACAAGGGGCTACTAATGAAAAACTGTTTTTT. The chain couples TRBV5-1 to TRBJ1-4; perhaps TRBD1 as D (5 bases). This CDR3 has 15 residues. Trimming removed 6 bases at V and 2 bases at J, with 14 bases between. CDR1 and CDR2 from the germline V gene are SGHRS and YFSETQ.

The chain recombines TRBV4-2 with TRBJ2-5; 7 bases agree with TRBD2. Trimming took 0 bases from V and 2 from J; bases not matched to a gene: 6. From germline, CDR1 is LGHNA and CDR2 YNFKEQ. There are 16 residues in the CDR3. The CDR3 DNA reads TGTGCCAGCAGCCAAGATGAGTGGGAGGGACAAGAGACCCAGTACTTC. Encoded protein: CASSQDEWEGQETQYF.

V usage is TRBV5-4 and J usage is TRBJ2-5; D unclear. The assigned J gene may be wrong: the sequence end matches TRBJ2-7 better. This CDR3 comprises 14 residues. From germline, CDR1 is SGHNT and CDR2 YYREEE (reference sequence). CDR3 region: CASSLGGGNYEQYF. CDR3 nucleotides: TGTGCCAGCAGCTTGGGCGGCGGCAACTACGAGCAGTACTTC.

The CDR3 DNA is TGTGCCTGGAGTGTACTGGGCAGGGGTGGTTCACCCCTCCACTTT. This codes for CAWSVLGRGGSPLHF. V is TRBV30 and J is TRBJ1-6, with TRBD1 as a possible D gene (6 bases). CDR1 and CDR2 from the germline V gene are GTSNPN and SVGIG (reference sequence). V was cut by 0 bases and J by 9 bases, with 15 bases left in between. The CDR3 length is 15 residues.